The 8 T cell receptor beta chains presented below share a single source sample, sequenced in a study of Graves' ophthalmopathy and Graves' hyperthyroidism. Amplified material comprised TCR beta CDR3 regions derived from RNA transcripts. First-round RT-PCR used HTBI primers; second-round multiplex PCR followed. TCRdb reprocessed the multiplex PCR reads with MiXCR, giving one entry per CDR3 protein. The data contain a few hundred thousand distinct CDR3 sequences, about a sixth of them seen just once; the ten biggest clones take up roughly an eighth. Specimen: peripheral blood. All receptors derive from an adult man with Graves' ophthalmopathy.

This clonotype was seen repeatedly, ten times or more. The rearrangement joins TRBV20-1 to TRBJ2-7, with D tentatively TRBD1 (5 bases). Trimming took off 3 bases at V and 3 bases at J, with 9 bases between the two ends. From germline, CDR1 is DFQATT and CDR2 SNEGSKA (reference sequence). The CDR3 has 12 residues. DNA for the CDR3: TGCAGTGCTAGGGGGCTGATCTACGAGCAGTACTTC. Its protein is CSARGLIYEQYF.

This clonotype was recorded at least ten times. The V gene is TRBV7-6, the J gene TRBJ1-2; D gene uncertain. Trimming cost V 5 bases and J 2 bases, with 9 bases left between them. Germline V lookup: CDR1 SGHVS, CDR2 FNYEAQ. This CDR3 comprises 13 residues. The CDR3 loop is CASSPAVNYGYTF. CDR3 DNA: TGTGCCAGCAGCCCCGCAGTAAACTATGGCTACACCTTC.

This clonotype was observed at least ten times. The J gene is TRBJ2-2, the V gene TRBV6-2 or TRBV6-3, with TRBD2 matching 7 bases. Germline values: CDR1 MNHEY, CDR2 SVGEGT. The CDR3 is made up of 15 amino acids. J gave up 4 bases and V 2 bases, and 4 bases lay outside the gene matches. The CDR3 here is CASSYLGGITGELFF. CDR3 nucleotide sequence: TGTGCCAGCAGTTACCTCGGGGGGATCACCGGGGAGCTGTTTTTT.

About this clonotype itself: A single base separates this from a much larger clone, so it may be a read error. This likely comes from a read error, as the CDR3 has no conserved phenylalanine or tryptophan at its end. J is TRBJ1-1 and V is TRBV3-1; the D gene is possibly TRBD1 (5 bases). Per germline, CDR1 LGHDT and CDR2 YNNKEL (reference sequence). The CDR3 spans 15 residues. V shed 0 bases and J shed 1 base, with 9 bases lying between them. The CDR3 region is CASSQDARANTEAFV. The DNA of the CDR3 is TGTGCCAGCAGCCAAGACGCCAGGGCGAACACTGAAGCTTTCGTT.

Comments on this clonotype: A much larger clone differs by one base, so this may be a read error. The chain links TRBV30 to TRBJ2-2, with D tentatively TRBD2 (6 bases). CDR1 and CDR2 (germline): GTSNPN, SVGIG (reference sequence). The CDR3 length is 15 residues. The CDR3 spells CGWNALGLNTGELFF. CDR3 DNA: TGTGGCTGGAACGCTCTGGGACTGAACACCGGGGAGCTGTTTTTT.

For this clonotype: This may stem from a read error, because a much larger clone lies one nucleotide away. This rearrangement joins TRBV30 to TRBJ2-5; D gene uncertain. Germline V gene lookup returns CDR1 GTSNPN and CDR2 SVGIG (reference sequence). The V end lost 1 base, the J end lost 2 bases, and 8 bases lay between the germline ends. This CDR3 has 13 residues. CDR3 bases: TGTGCCTGGAGTGGGTACACTCAAGAGACCCAGTACTTC. It is translated as CAWSGYTQETQYF.

This clonotype has ten or more counts. The rearrangement uses TRBV9 and TRBJ2-5; 9 positions agree with TRBD1. The germline gives CDR1 SGDLS, CDR2 YYNGEE. The CDR3 is 15 amino acids. V lost 3 bases, J lost 5 bases, and 8 bases stayed unmatched. In nucleotides, the CDR3 is TGTGCCAGCAGCGGGGGGACAGGGTCGGTGGAGACCCAGTACTTC. Its protein is CASSGGTGSVETQYF.

This clonotype was counted many times. The chain uses TRBV12-3 or TRBV12-4 and TRBJ2-5; no definite D call. The CDR3 sequence is 14 residues long. V shed 6 bases and J shed 9 bases, with 20 bases lying between them. The CDR3 is CASSPGENWVAQYF. The CDR3 DNA reads TGTGCCAGCAGCCCCGGAGAAAATTGGGTGGCCCAGTACTTC.